This entry lists 15 T cell receptor beta chains sequenced from one sample in a study of early T cells in non-severe SARS-CoV-2 infection. MiXCR, applied by TCRdb to the 5' RACE reads, yields one record per CDR3 protein. The repertoire holds about 20,000 distinct CDR3 sequences, 4.5% to 6.5% seen once, with 6.3% in the top ten. The source material was whole blood. The origin of the receptors is an adult who was a healthcare worker with PCR-confirmed SARS-CoV-2 infection or an uninfected control (not recorded which).

This clonotype is medium-sized in the sample. The chain couples TRBV29-1 to TRBJ1-4, with D maybe TRBD1 (5 bases). The CDR3 has 12 amino acids. The germline V and J ends were trimmed by 3 bases and 6 bases, with 8 bases remaining between them. CDR1 is SQVTM and CDR2 is ANQGSEA in the germline V gene. The CDR3 DNA follows: TGCAGCGTTGAGGGGCGGGATGAAAAACTGTTTTTT. Translation: CSVEGRDEKLFF. The variable domain in full, completed from reference TRBV29-1 and TRBJ1-4, reads SAVISQKPSRDICQRGTSLTIQCQVDSQVTMMFWYRQQPGQSLTLIATANQGSEATYESGFVIDKFPISRPNLTFSTLTVSNMSPEDSSIYLCSVEGRDEKLFFGSGTQLSVL.

This clonotype was counted ten times or more. The chain carries TRBV18 and TRBJ2-5, with D tentatively TRBD2 (5 bases). V was pared by 6 bases and J by 3 bases, with 11 bases between. Germline V gene sequence: CDR1 KGHSH, CDR2 LQKENI. The CDR3 runs 13 residues. CDR3 sequence: CASSPLGEETQYF. The CDR3 DNA follows: TGTGCCAGCTCTCCTCTCGGGGAAGAGACCCAGTACTTC. The full variable domain, completed using reference TRBV18 and TRBJ2-5, is NAGVMQNPRHLVRRRGQEARLRCSPMKGHSHVYWYRQLPEEGLKFMVYLQKENIIDESGMPKERFSAEFPKEGPSILRIQQVVRGDSAAYFCASSPLGEETQYFGPGTRLLVL.

This clonotype was counted at least ten times. The V and J genes are TRBV28 and TRBJ1-5; TRBD1 agrees at 7 bases. The CDR3 is made up of 17 amino acids. V gave up 6 bases and J gave up 2 bases; unmatched junction bases: 13. Germline CDR1 MDHEN, CDR2 SYDVKM. CDR3 bases: TGTGCCAGCAGCAAGACAGGGTCCCTTTGGGGCAATCAGCCCCAGCATTTT. Translated, it gives CASSKTGSLWGNQPQHF. Combining the CDR3 with reference TRBV28 and TRBJ1-5 gives the whole variable domain DVKVTQSSRYLVKRTGEKVFLECVQDMDHENMFWYRQDPGLGLRLIYFSYDVKMKEKGDIPEGYSVSREKKERFSLILESASTNQTSMYLCASSKTGSLWGNQPQHFGDGTRLSIL.

This clonotype was detected many times. This chain links TRBV19 with TRBJ2-1; D is perhaps TRBD1 (6 bases). The CDR3 covers 16 residues. V was trimmed by 7 bases and J by 5 bases, leaving 21 bases between them. CDR1 is LNHDA, CDR2 SQIVND, per germline (reference sequence). Here the CDR3 reads CASTTWWQGIHNEQFF. The CDR3 DNA sequence: TGTGCCAGTACTACCTGGTGGCAGGGGATCCACAATGAGCAGTTCTTC.

This clonotype appeared many times. CDR3 amino acids: CASSYSQTYEQYF. The CDR3 DNA is TGTGCCAGCAGTTACAGTCAGACCTACGAGCAGTACTTC. The V gene is TRBV6-2 or TRBV6-3, the J gene TRBJ2-7; D is uncertain. The CDR3 runs to 13 residues. CDR1 is MNHEY and CDR2 is SVGEGT in the germline V gene. With 2 bases removed from V and 2 bases from J, the gap between germline ends came to 7 bases.

The chain uses TRBV12-3 or TRBV12-4 and TRBJ2-6; maybe TRBD2 (6 bases). The CDR3 contains 16 residues. V lost 5 bases to trimming and J lost 4 bases, with 15 bases between them. The CDR3 DNA reads TGTGCCAGCAGTCCCCGGGCGGGGTACGGGGCCAACGTCCTGACTTTC. It codes for CASSPRAGYGANVLTF.

This clonotype was seen many times. This sequence joins TRBV2 and TRBJ1-1; D is unresolved. Per the germline V gene, CDR1 is SNHLY and CDR2 is FYNNEI. CDR3 length: 11 amino acids. Trimming left V 6 bases short and J 6 bases short, with 8 bases between. In nucleotides, the CDR3 is TGTGCCAGCAGACCCACTGCTGAAGCTTTCTTT. Its protein is CASRPTAEAFF.

This clonotype was picked up many times. The CDR3 DNA reads TGCGCCAGCAGCCAGCCAGGGACTAGTTCCTACAATGAGCAGTTCTTC. Amino acids: CASSQPGTSSYNEQFF. This chain joins TRBV4-1 and TRBJ2-1; TRBD2 aligns across 8 bases. The CDR3 spans 16 residues. V dropped 3 bases and J dropped 1; count of bases not matched to a gene: 5. Germline-derived CDR1 and CDR2 are MGHRA and YSYEKL.

This clonotype was recorded many times. V gene TRBV7-9 combines with J gene TRBJ2-7; D is undetermined. V dropped 1 base and J dropped 4 bases, with 11 bases sitting between them. The germline V gene has CDR1 SEHNR and CDR2 FQNEAQ (reference sequence). The CDR3 runs 14 residues. The CDR3 DNA reads as TGTGCCAGCAGCTTAGTATCTTCAGTTTACGAGCAGTACTTC. This encodes CASSLVSSVYEQYF.

In its sample, this clonotype was seen many times. The J gene is TRBJ1-5, the V gene TRBV12-3 or TRBV12-4; D unclear. This CDR3 has 15 residues. V was shortened by 6 bases and J by 1 base, with 13 bases between the two germline ends. CDR3 region: CASRDVHGSNQPQHF. The CDR3 DNA reads TGTGCCAGCAGAGACGTCCACGGGAGCAATCAGCCCCAGCATTTT.

In this sample, this clonotype turned up many times. This sequence joins TRBV28 and TRBJ1-4; TRBD1 matches 11 bases. Germline values: CDR1 MDHEN, CDR2 SYDVKM. The V gene end was trimmed by 6 bases and the J gene end by 7 bases; junction bases not matched to a gene: 7. The CDR3 contains 15 residues. CDR3 residues: CASRSAGTGGEKLFF. Here the CDR3 DNA reads TGTGCCAGCAGGTCGGCTGGGACAGGGGGTGAAAAACTGTTTTTT.

In this sample, this clonotype turned up many times. The chain joins TRBV20-1 to TRBJ2-7; TRBD2 matches at 7 bases. Germline V gene sequence: CDR1 DFQATT, CDR2 SNEGSKA (reference sequence). This CDR3 is 13 amino acids long. J lost 0 bases, V lost 3 bases, and 2 bases had no gene match. The CDR3 DNA reads TGCAGTGCTAGGGCTAGCGGCTCCTACGAGCAGTACTTC. Translated: CSARASGSYEQYF.

This clonotype appeared many times. This rearrangement joins TRBV18 to TRBJ2-1; D ambiguous. The CDR3 sequence is 16 residues long. Trimming removed 6 bases at V and 0 bases at J, with 15 bases between. The germline V gene encodes CDR1 KGHSH and CDR2 LQKENI. The CDR3 bases are TGTGCCAGCTCCTATGAACGGCAGACCTCCTACAATGAGCAGTTCTTC. Translated: CASSYERQTSYNEQFF.

This clonotype came up many times. V usage is TRBV7-9 and J usage is TRBJ2-2, with a weak D call TRBD2 (7 bases). The CDR3 is 16 amino acids. From germline, CDR1 is SEHNR and CDR2 FQNEAQ (reference sequence). Trimming removed 5 bases at V and 5 bases at J, with 18 bases between. In nucleotides, the CDR3 is TGTGCCAGCAGCACAGGGTTGCGGGAGTGGACCGGGGAGCTGTTTTTT. Its protein is CASSTGLREWTGELFF.

This clonotype was recorded many times. V usage is TRBV11-2 and J usage is TRBJ2-7; D uncertain. The V gene's germline CDR1 is SGHAT and CDR2 FQNNGV. Trimming pared 2 bases from V and 5 bases from J, leaving 10 bases between. This CDR3 is 13 amino acids long. As DNA, the CDR3 is TGTGCCAGCAGCTTACGGTTCGAGGACGAGCAGTACTTC. It yields the protein CASSLRFEDEQYF.